These T cell receptor beta chains were read from a single sample in a study of blood T cell repertoires in COVID-19. The method was immunoSEQ multiplex PCR; TCRdb's version includes in-frame clones alone and lacks a portion of them. The table includes 150,000 to 200,000 clones, 82% detected once. Sequenced material: peripheral blood. These receptors were taken from a woman aged 80 or over with acute or convalescent COVID-19. CDR3s include the opening cysteine and the closing phenylalanine or tryptophan.

j_gene: TRBJ1-3; v_gene: TRBV6-5; len: 14; CDR3aa: CASREVFSGNTIYF
j_gene: TRBJ1-5; v_gene: TRBV7-9; len: 18; CDR3aa: CASSSARGGAQGNQPQHF
j_gene: TRBJ2-2; v_gene: TRBV10-2; len: 12; CDR3aa: CASRLGTGELFF
j_gene: TRBJ2-7; v_gene: TRBV30; len: 16; CDR3aa: CAWSVGVPSNTYEQYF
j_gene: TRBJ1-2; v_gene: TRBV7-9; len: 14; CDR3aa: CASSWGQVNYGYTF
j_gene: TRBJ2-1; v_gene: TRBV7-9; len: 14; CDR3aa: CASSRGLAGGQQFF
j_gene: TRBJ1-1; v_gene: TRBV6-5; len: 14; CDR3aa: CASSPRGLNTEAFF
j_gene: TRBJ2-5; v_gene: TRBV7-9; len: 11; CDR3aa: CASSSSGAQYF
j_gene: TRBJ2-3; v_gene: TRBV5-6; len: 17; CDR3aa: CASSTTYGGFSTDTQYF
j_gene: TRBJ1-2; v_gene: TRBV4-3; len: 13; CDR3aa: CASSQAQGYGYTF
j_gene: TRBJ1-2; v_gene: TRBV18; len: 15; CDR3aa: CASSPPRLEARGYTF
j_gene: TRBJ2-1; v_gene: TRBV30; len: 13; CDR3aa: CAWSSSGAPEQFF
j_gene: TRBJ1-1; v_gene: TRBV18; len: 16; CDR3aa: CASSPVRTGRSTEAFF
j_gene: TRBJ1-1; v_gene: TRBV27; len: 15; CDR3aa: CASSLSGTMNTEAFF
j_gene: TRBJ1-2; v_gene: TRBV12-3/TRBV12-4; len: 12; CDR3aa: CASSTRQIGYTF
j_gene: TRBJ2-3; v_gene: TRBV5-1; len: 15; CDR3aa: CASSLGARLTDTQYF
j_gene: TRBJ1-1; v_gene: TRBV7-2; len: 15; CDR3aa: CASSLGTGWDTEAFF
j_gene: TRBJ2-7; v_gene: TRBV6-1; len: 16; CDR3aa: CASSAKSGRLFYEQYF
j_gene: TRBJ2-1; v_gene: TRBV6-5; len: 11; CDR3aa: CASSTRVEQFF
j_gene: TRBJ1-1; v_gene: TRBV6-5; len: 14; CDR3aa: CASSLGQGWAEAFF
j_gene: TRBJ2-2; v_gene: TRBV7-2; len: 14; CDR3aa: CASSLSVFTGELFF
j_gene: TRBJ2-5; v_gene: TRBV2; len: 12; CDR3aa: CATQGVGETQYF
j_gene: TRBJ2-1; v_gene: TRBV5-6; len: 16; CDR3aa: CASSKRPGLVGYEQFF
j_gene: TRBJ2-3; v_gene: TRBV11-2; len: 18; CDR3aa: CASRKLAGIVTSTDTQYF
j_gene: TRBJ2-7; v_gene: TRBV11-2; len: 18; CDR3aa: CASSLVSDETGLTYEQYF
j_gene: TRBJ2-3; v_gene: TRBV20-1; len: 14; CDR3aa: CSASLTSGGDTQYF
j_gene: TRBJ1-2; v_gene: TRBV27; len: 17; CDR3aa: CASSLKQGGGYYYGYTF
j_gene: TRBJ1-2; v_gene: TRBV4-1; len: 16; CDR3aa: CASSQGRDGSIYGYTF
j_gene: TRBJ2-7; v_gene: TRBV4-3; len: 14; CDR3aa: CASSPRAGNYEQYF
j_gene: TRBJ1-3; v_gene: TRBV6-2/TRBV6-3; len: 17; CDR3aa: CASSYSTRFLSGNTIYF
j_gene: TRBJ2-6; v_gene: TRBV2; len: 16; CDR3aa: CASSHPVVSGANVLTF
j_gene: TRBJ1-2; v_gene: TRBV12-3/TRBV12-4; len: 13; CDR3aa: CASSLVRGYGYTF
j_gene: TRBJ2-1; v_gene: TRBV5-5; len: 15; CDR3aa: CASSGLAGSYNEQFF
j_gene: TRBJ1-1; v_gene: TRBV6-2/TRBV6-3; len: 17; CDR3aa: CASSWSTTGRVSTEAFF
j_gene: TRBJ1-2; v_gene: TRBV5-1; len: 16; CDR3aa: CASSLHQPDRRYGYTF
j_gene: TRBJ1-5; v_gene: TRBV27; len: 17; CDR3aa: CASSPRSAGRYNQPQHF
j_gene: TRBJ2-7; v_gene: TRBV30; len: 14; CDR3aa: CAWSVGQGPYEQYF
j_gene: TRBJ2-7; v_gene: TRBV7-9; len: 16; CDR3aa: CASSLAPGFSVHEQYF
j_gene: TRBJ1-2; v_gene: TRBV12-3/TRBV12-4; len: 13; CDR3aa: CASSPDRGYGYTF
j_gene: TRBJ1-2; v_gene: TRBV5-1; len: 14; CDR3aa: CASSILAGRNGYTF
j_gene: TRBJ2-2; v_gene: TRBV3-1/TRBV3-2; len: 14; CDR3aa: CASSHTSFPGELFF
j_gene: TRBJ2-4; v_gene: TRBV14; len: 15; CDR3aa: CASSYGSLGKNIQYF
j_gene: TRBJ2-5; v_gene: TRBV3-1/TRBV3-2; len: 24; CDR3aa: CASSQLPRRRRRRILHQRMQTQYF
j_gene: TRBJ2-7; v_gene: TRBV5-5; len: 13; CDR3aa: CASSPTGSYEQYF
j_gene: TRBJ2-5; v_gene: TRBV11-2; len: 18; CDR3aa: CASSSRTQGLAGGETQYF
j_gene: TRBJ2-2; v_gene: TRBV19; len: 17; CDR3aa: CASSFFRGNANTGELFF
j_gene: TRBJ1-2; v_gene: TRBV5-1; len: 13; CDR3aa: CASSLAGVGGYTF
j_gene: TRBJ2-6; v_gene: TRBV5-1; len: 19; CDR3aa: CASSSGRLGQASGANVLTF
j_gene: TRBJ1-2; v_gene: TRBV7-9; len: 13; CDR3aa: CASSFLGADGYTF
j_gene: TRBJ1-2; v_gene: TRBV7-8; len: 14; CDR3aa: CASSFGQGLGGYTF
j_gene: TRBJ1-1; v_gene: TRBV5-4; len: 13; CDR3aa: CASSLTHGAEAFF